This TCR beta chain was sequenced during a study of glioma-infiltrating T cells. Using RNA template, CDR3s of TCR alpha and beta were amplified with iRepertoire arm-PCR. Tissue mRNA or PBMC total RNA, roughly 85-450 ng, went into one-step reverse transcription and amplification. TCRdb recomputed calls from the multiplex PCR reads with MiXCR, one row per CDR3 protein. In the table there are around 150,000 distinct CDR3 sequences, about two fifths of which are singletons. The CDR3 sequence is 15 residues long. Looked up from germline, CDR1 is SGHTA and CDR2 is FQGNSA. As concerns this clonotype: Its cognate antigen is unknown. One end of the junction is discordant with germline, which a read error may explain.

Study-level results: CDR3 overlap between tissue and blood was very small. Gliomas, especially low-grade, showed above-expected tissue-blood divergence; non-neoplastic patients showed below.

The genes are TRBV7-2 and TRBJ2-3, with TRBD2 matching over 12 bases. This TCR was recovered from a human donor with low-grade glioma or glioblastoma, undergoing nonglioma brain surgery, or in good health (not recorded which). Sequenced: glioma tissue, nonneoplastic brain tissue, or PBMCs (not recorded which). The CDR3 DNA follows: TGTGCCCGCAGCCTAGCGGGAGGGGGGCGAGATACGCAGTATTTT. This codes for CARSLAGGGRDTQYF. The full variable domain, with the rest looked up from reference TRBV7-2 and TRBJ2-3, is GAGVSQSPSNKVTEKGKDVELRCDPISGHTALYWYRQSLGQGLEFLIYFQGNSAPDKSGLPSDRFSAERTGGSVSTLTIQRTQQEDSAVYLCARSLAGGGRDTQYFGPGTRLTVL.